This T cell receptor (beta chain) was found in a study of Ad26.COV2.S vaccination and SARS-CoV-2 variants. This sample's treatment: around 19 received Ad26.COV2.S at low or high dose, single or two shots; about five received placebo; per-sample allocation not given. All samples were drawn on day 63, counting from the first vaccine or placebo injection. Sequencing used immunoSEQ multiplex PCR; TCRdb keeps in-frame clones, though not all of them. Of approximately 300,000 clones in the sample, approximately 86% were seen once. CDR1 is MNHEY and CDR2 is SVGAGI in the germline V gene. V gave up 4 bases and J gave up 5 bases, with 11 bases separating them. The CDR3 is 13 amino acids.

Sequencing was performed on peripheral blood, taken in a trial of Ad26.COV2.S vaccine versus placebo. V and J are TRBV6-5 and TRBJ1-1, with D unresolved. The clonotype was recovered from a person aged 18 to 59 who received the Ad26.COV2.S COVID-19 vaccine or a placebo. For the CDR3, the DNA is TGTGCCAGCAGTTTACGGAGTAAAACTGAAGCTTTCTTT. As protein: CASSLRSKTEAFF.